This T cell receptor (beta chain) originates from a study of shared clonotypes between healthy human individuals. Trimming cost V 2 bases and J 0 bases, with 11 bases left between them. Per the germline V gene, CDR1 is SGHDN and CDR2 is FVKESK. This CDR3 spans 16 amino acids. This table comes from immunoSEQ multiplex PCR, and its TCRdb copy is limited to in-frame clones, with some not included. The table has more than 2 million clones, roughly 95% seen once. The clonotype comes from a man aged 18 to 30 in good health. The sample consisted of naive CD4+ T cells sorted from blood. Subset indicated: CD45RA+ positively selected. The gene calls are TRBV14 and TRBJ1-3; D is undetermined. The CDR3 nucleotides are TGTGCCAGCAGCCAAAAGATGGAGATCTCTGGAAACACCATATATTTT. Translating gives CASSQKMEISGNTIYF.